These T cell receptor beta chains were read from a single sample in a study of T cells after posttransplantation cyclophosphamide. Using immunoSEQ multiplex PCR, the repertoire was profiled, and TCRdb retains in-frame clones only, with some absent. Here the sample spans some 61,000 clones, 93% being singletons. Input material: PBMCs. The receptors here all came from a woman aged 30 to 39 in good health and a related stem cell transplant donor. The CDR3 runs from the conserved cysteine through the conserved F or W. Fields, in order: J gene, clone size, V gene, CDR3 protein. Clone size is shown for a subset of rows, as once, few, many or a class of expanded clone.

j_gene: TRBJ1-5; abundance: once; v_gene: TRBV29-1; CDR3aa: CSVTSGVGNQPQHF
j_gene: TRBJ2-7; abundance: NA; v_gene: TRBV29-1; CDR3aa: CSVEGSYEQYF
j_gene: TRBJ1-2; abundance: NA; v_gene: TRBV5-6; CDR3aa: CASSVGQRGGYTF
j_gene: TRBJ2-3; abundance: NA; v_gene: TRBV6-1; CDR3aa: CASSEVLRGASDTQYF
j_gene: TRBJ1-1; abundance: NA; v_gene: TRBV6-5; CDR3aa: CASSYTGGHTEAFF
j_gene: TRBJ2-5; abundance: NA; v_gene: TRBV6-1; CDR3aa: CASSDTGTGGQETQYF
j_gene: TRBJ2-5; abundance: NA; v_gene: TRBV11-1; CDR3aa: CASSLDYLAGGPSKRAQYF
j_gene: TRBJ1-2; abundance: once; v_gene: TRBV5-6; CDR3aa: CASREDQNYGYTF
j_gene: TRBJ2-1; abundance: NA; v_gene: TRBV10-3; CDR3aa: CAISADRGSDEQFF
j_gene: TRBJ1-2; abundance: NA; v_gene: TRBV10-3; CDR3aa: CAISESKVPYGYTF
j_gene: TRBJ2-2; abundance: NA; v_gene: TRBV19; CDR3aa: CASSIIVTGELFF
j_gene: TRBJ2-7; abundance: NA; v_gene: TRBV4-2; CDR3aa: CASSQDVPGWRGAYEQYF
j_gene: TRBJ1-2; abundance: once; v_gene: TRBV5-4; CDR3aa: CASSSYTQVGGYTF
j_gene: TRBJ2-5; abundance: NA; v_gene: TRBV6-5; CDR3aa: CASRQGETQYF
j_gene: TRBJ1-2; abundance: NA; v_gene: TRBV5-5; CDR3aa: CASSLYSSNYGYTF
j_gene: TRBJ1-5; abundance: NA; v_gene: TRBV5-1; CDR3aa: CASSLVGRASNQPQHF
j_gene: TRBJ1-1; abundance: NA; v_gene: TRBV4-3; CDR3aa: CASSQGWGRDTEAFF
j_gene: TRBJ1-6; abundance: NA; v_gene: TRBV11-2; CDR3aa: CASSLRGEDSPLHF
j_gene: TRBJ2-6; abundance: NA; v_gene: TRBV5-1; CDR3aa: CASSLMGGRSSGANVLTF
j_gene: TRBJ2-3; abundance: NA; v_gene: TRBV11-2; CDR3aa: CASRLPGTDTQYF
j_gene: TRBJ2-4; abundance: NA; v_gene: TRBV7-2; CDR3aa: CASSLGTGHIQYF
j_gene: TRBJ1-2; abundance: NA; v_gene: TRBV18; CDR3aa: CASSPPNRDGGYYGYTF
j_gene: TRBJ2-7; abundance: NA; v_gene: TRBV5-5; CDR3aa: CASSLGLLPSSYEQYF
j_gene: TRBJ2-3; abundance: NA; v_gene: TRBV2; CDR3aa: CASSSTAGSTDTQYF
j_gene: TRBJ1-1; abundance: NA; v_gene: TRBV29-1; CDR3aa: CSVERVGNTEAFF
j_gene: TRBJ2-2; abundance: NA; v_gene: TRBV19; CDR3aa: CASMGNRANTGELFF
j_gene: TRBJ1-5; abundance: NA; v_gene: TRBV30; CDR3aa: CAWSGQRGQPQHF
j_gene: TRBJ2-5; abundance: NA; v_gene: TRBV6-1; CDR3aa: CASSVLGQPQETQYF
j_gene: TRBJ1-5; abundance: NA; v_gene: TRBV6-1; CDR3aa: CASSEALLDRNQPQHF
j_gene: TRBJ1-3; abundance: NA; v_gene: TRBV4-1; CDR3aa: CASSLLDRGSGNTIYF
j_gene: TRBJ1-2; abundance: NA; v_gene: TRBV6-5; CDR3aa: CASSLGQGNGYTF
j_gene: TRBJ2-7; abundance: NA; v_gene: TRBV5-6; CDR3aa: CASSTNRGQGYYEQYF
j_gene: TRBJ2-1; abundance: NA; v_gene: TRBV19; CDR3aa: CASSILAGDYNEQFF
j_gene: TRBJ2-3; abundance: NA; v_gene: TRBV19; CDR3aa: CASSIISMASGGSDTQYF
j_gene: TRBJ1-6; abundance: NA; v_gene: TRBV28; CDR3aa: CASRGISPLHF
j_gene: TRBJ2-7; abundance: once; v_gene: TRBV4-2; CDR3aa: CASSQAMGQDYEQYF
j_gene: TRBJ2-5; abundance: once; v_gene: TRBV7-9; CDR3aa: CASIADGETQYF
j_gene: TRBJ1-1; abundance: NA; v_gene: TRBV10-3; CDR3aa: CAISESGLNTEAFF
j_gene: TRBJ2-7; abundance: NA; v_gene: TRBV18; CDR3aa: CASSPPTENYEQYF
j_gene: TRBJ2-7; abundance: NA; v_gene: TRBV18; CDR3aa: CASSPHLAPDYEQYF
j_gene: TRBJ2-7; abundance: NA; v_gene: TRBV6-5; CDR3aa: CASSRDRSYEQYF
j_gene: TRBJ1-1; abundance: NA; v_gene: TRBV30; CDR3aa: CAWTGGVITEAFF
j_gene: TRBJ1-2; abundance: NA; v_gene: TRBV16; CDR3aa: CASSHTRDRIRANYGYTF
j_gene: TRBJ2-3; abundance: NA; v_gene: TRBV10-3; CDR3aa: CAISRDREGTQYF
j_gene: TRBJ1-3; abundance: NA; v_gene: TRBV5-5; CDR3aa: CASSLQGAENTIYF
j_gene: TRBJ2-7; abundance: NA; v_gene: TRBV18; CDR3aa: CASSPSSGGASSYEQYF
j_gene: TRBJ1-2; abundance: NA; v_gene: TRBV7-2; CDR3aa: CASSPTGQTSYGYTF
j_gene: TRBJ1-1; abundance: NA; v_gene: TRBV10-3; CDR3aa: CAISEYLGWTEAFF
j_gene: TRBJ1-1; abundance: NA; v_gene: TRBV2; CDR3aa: CASSEGLGTRIYAFF
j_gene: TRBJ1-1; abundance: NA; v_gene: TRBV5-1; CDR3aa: CASSSQGKNTEAFF
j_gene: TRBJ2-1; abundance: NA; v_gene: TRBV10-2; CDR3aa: CASSEIMTKYNEQFF